The present T cell receptor (beta chain) was sequenced within a study of T cell responses to AZD1222 COVID-19 vaccine. Produced via immunoSEQ multiplex PCR; TCRdb's table is partial and in-frame only. The table records roughly 200,000 clones, about 86% of them present only once. The trim removed 7 bases at V and 1 base at J, leaving 6 bases unmatched. CDR1 and CDR2 from the germline V gene are ENHRY and SYGVKD. The CDR3 is 14 amino acids. The clonotype comes from an adult in good health. The material sequenced was peripheral blood, taken on day 0 of AZD1222 vaccination. The V and J genes are TRBV10-3 and TRBJ1-1, with 7 nucleotides matching TRBD1. The chain's CDR3 is CAIMRGDRNTEAFF. CDR3 DNA: TGTGCCATCATGAGAGGGGACAGGAACACTGAAGCTTTCTTT.